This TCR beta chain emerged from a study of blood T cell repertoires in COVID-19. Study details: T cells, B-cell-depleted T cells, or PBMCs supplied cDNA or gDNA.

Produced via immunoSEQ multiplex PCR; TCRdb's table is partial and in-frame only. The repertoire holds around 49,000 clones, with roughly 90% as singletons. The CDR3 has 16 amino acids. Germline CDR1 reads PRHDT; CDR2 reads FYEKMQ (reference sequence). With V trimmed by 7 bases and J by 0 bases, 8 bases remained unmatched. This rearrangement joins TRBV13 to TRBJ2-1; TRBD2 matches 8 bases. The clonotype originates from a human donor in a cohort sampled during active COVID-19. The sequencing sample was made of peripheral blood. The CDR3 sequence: CASKPIRGGSYNEQFF. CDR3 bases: TGTGCCAGCAAACCAATCCGGGGGGGCTCCTACAATGAGCAGTTCTTC. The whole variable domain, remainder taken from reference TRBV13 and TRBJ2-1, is AAGVIQSPRHLIKEKRETATLKCYPIPRHDTVYWYQQGPGQDPQFLISFYEKMQSDKGSIPDRFSAQQFSDYHSELNMSSLELGDSALYFCASKPIRGGSYNEQFFGPGTRLTVL.